The next 19 T cell receptor beta chains were all read from a single sample in a study of T and B cells in COVID-19 patients. From blood, roughly 250-550 ng of genomic DNA served as TRB template. Multiplex PCR with BIOMED2 TRB-A/B primer pools amplified TRB rearrangements. From the multiplex PCR reads, TCRdb called clonotypes with MiXCR, one entry per CDR3 protein. The sample lists roughly 21,000 distinct CDR3 sequences; 30% to 35% were seen once. The sample taken for sequencing was blood. These receptors all stem from a human donor who had recovered from COVID-19.

The V gene is TRBV5-1, the J gene TRBJ2-5, with TRBD1 as a possible D gene (5 bases). The CDR3 loop spans 13 amino acids. Germline V lookup: CDR1 SGHRS, CDR2 YFSETQ. The germline V and J ends were trimmed by 4 bases and 6 bases, with 13 bases remaining between them. The CDR3 DNA is TGCGCCAGCAGCCAGGGATATGGAAAGACCCAGTACTTC. Encoded protein: CASSQGYGKTQYF.

V and J are TRBV7-2 and TRBJ2-1, with TRBD2 as a possible D gene (6 bases). The CDR3 extends over 13 amino acids. V gave up 3 bases and J gave up 5 bases, with 8 bases separating them. Germline assignment: CDR1 SGHTA and CDR2 FQGNSA. The CDR3 region is CASSLDYNNEQFF. The CDR3, as DNA: TGTGCCAGCAGCTTGGACTACAACAATGAGCAGTTCTTC.

This clonotype was detected ten times or more. V gene TRBV5-4 combines with J gene TRBJ2-2, with 8 bases that match TRBD1. The CDR3 has 16 residues. Germline CDR1 reads SGHNT; CDR2 reads YYREEE (reference sequence). J gave up 5 bases and V 1 base, and 7 bases lay outside the gene matches. As DNA, the CDR3 is TGTGCCAGCAGCTTGAGAGGGACAGGCGTGACCGGGGAGCTGTTTTTT. This codes for CASSLRGTGVTGELFF.

The chain combines TRBV27 with TRBJ2-5; D is unclear. Germline-derived CDR1 and CDR2 are MNHEY and SMNVEV (reference sequence). The CDR3 loop spans 13 amino acids. Trimming took 2 bases from V and 5 from J, leaving 9 bases between them. This CDR3 is CASSLGILETQYF. In DNA, the CDR3 is TGTGCCAGCAGTTTAGGCATATTGGAGACCCAGTACTTC.

The chain combines TRBV24-1 with TRBJ2-1; possible D gene TRBD2, 6 bases. CDR1 and CDR2 from the germline V gene are KGHDR and SFDVKD. Deletions cut 4 bases from V and 6 bases from J, with 15 bases between. This CDR3 region has 15 residues. CDR3 region: CATSDPILAVNEQFF. DNA for the CDR3: TGTGCCACCAGTGACCCAATCTTAGCGGTCAATGAGCAGTTCTTC.

This clonotype was seen more than once but under ten times. The chain has TRBV7-9 and TRBJ2-5; D not resolved. Germline V gene sequence: CDR1 SEHNR, CDR2 FQNEAQ (reference sequence). Trimming removed 1 base at V and 1 base at J, with 10 bases between. This CDR3 region has 15 residues. CDR3 sequence: CASSLGNGLQETQYF. CDR3 coding DNA: TGTGCCAGCAGCTTAGGGAACGGTCTCCAAGAGACCCAGTACTTC.

The chain combines TRBV6-6 with TRBJ1-1; D not certain. The ends were cut back, 5 bases at V and 4 bases at J, with 11 bases in the middle. Germline V CDR1 and CDR2: MNHNY, SVGAGI (reference sequence). This CDR3 is 13 amino acids long. The CDR3 DNA reads TGTGCCAGCAGTGAACGCCCGACCACTGAAGCTTTCTTT. Translation: CASSERPTTEAFF.

The J gene is TRBJ2-1, the V gene TRBV11-3, with 7 bases matching TRBD2. V trimming: 5 bases; J trimming: 4 bases; junction bases outside the gene matches: 8. The CDR3 spans 15 residues. The V gene's germline CDR1 is SGHNT and CDR2 YENEEA. CDR3 sequence reads: CASSPGRAGYNEQFF. The CDR3 DNA is TGTGCCAGCAGCCCTGGGAGAGCGGGGTACAATGAGCAGTTCTTC. The whole variable domain, remainder taken from reference TRBV11-3 and TRBJ2-1, is EAGVVQSPRYKIIEKKQPVAFWCNPISGHNTLYWYLQNLGQGPELLIRYENEEAVDDSQLPKDRFSAERLKGVDSTLKIQPAELGDSAVYLCASSPGRAGYNEQFFGPGTRLTVL.

The V gene is TRBV18, the J gene TRBJ1-5; TRBD1 aligns across 7 bases. Germline V gene data show CDR1 as KGHSH and CDR2 as LQKENI. V dropped 4 bases and J dropped 2; count of bases not matched to a gene: 8. The CDR3 spans 16 residues. The CDR3 protein is CASSLTMTGRNQPQHF. For the CDR3, the DNA is TGTGCCAGCTCACTAACCATGACAGGGCGCAATCAGCCCCAGCATTTT.

The V call is TRBV15, the J call TRBJ1-5; D uncertain. The germline CDR1 and CDR2 sequences are LNHNV and YYDKDF (reference sequence). The CDR3 is 14 amino acids. Trimming stripped 4 bases from V and 3 bases from J, with 10 bases between. CDR3 DNA sequence: TGTGCCACCAGCATCGGGCAGGCCAATCAGCCCCAGCATTTT. Translation: CATSIGQANQPQHF.

This chain links TRBV19 with TRBJ2-3; D is tentatively TRBD1 or TRBD2 (7 bases each). The ends were cut back, 9 bases at V and 2 bases at J, with 18 bases in the middle. Germline CDR1 LNHDA, CDR2 SQIVND (reference sequence). The length of the CDR3 is 15 residues. The CDR3: CASSTRGGLTDTQYF. As DNA, the CDR3 is TGTGCCAGCAGCACCAGGGGGGGCCTCACAGATACGCAGTATTTT.

This clonotype has just a few counts. This chain connects TRBV6-1 to TRBJ1-5; D not certain. Trimming took off 2 bases at V and 6 bases at J, with 11 bases between the two ends. The CDR3 totals 14 residues. Germline-derived CDR1 and CDR2 are MNHNS and SASEGT. As DNA, the CDR3 is TGTGCCAGCAGTGAAAGGGAGGGAACTCAGCCCCAGCATTTT. Translation gives CASSEREGTQPQHF.

This clonotype was seen more than once but under ten times. The chain employs TRBV6-2 or TRBV6-3 and TRBJ2-2, with D perhaps given as TRBD1 or TRBD2 (5 bases each). The CDR3 has 14 amino acids. The germline V and J ends were trimmed by 2 bases and 4 bases, with 8 bases remaining between them. CDR1 MNHEY and CDR2 SVGEGT come from the germline V gene. This CDR3 reads CASSYGGSTGELFF. The DNA of the CDR3 is TGTGCCAGCAGTTACGGGGGTTCCACCGGGGAGCTGTTTTTT.

This sequence joins TRBV5-6 and TRBJ2-5, with D perhaps matching TRBD1 or TRBD2 (7 bases each). Trimming left V 4 bases short and J 1 base short, with 14 bases between. Germline lookup yields CDR1 SGHDT and CDR2 YYEEEE. The CDR3 length is 15 residues. CDR3 bases: TGTGCCAGCAGCCAGGGGGGGGGAGGCCAAGAGACCCAGTACTTC. It is translated as CASSQGGGGQETQYF.

The gene calls are TRBV7-9 and TRBJ2-3; D not resolved. V gave up 1 base and J gave up 2 bases, with 13 bases separating them. Per the germline V gene, CDR1 is SEHNR and CDR2 is FQNEAQ (reference sequence). This CDR3 contains 16 residues. CDR3 in amino acids: CASSLVLSANTDTQYF. In DNA, the CDR3 is TGTGCCAGCAGCTTAGTTCTAAGCGCGAACACAGATACGCAGTATTTT.

The chain combines TRBV27 with TRBJ2-1; 9 positions agree with TRBD2. V shed 6 bases, J shed 5 bases, and the junction held 8 bases outside the gene matches. CDR3 length equals 15 residues. Germline V gene sequence: CDR1 MNHEY, CDR2 SMNVEV (reference sequence). CDR3 coding DNA: TGTGCCAGCAGCGCCTTAGCGGGGGAGGACAATGAGCAGTTCTTC. It yields the protein CASSALAGEDNEQFF.

With regard to this clonotype: In this CDR3 the conserved last residue, phenylalanine or tryptophan, is missing, so a read error is likely. The CDR3 DNA reads as TGTGCCAGCAGCTTACTTGGGGGCCGAGGGGATACGCAGTATTCT. Translated: CASSLLGGRGDTQYS. The rearrangement joins TRBV7-9 to TRBJ2-3, with D tentatively TRBD1 (6 bases). The CDR3 runs 15 residues. V lost 2 bases and J lost 6, with 15 bases in between. Germline V gives CDR1 SEHNR, CDR2 FQNEAQ (reference sequence).

This chain uses TRBV11-3 with TRBJ2-3, with 7 bases lining up with TRBD2. Germline-derived CDR1 and CDR2 are SGHNT and YENEEA. This CDR3 has 15 residues. V trimming: 3 bases; J trimming: 4 bases; junction bases outside the gene matches: 7. The CDR3 is CASSLRGLPSDTQYF. CDR3 DNA sequence: TGTGCCAGCAGCTTGAGGGGACTACCGTCAGATACGCAGTATTTT.

This clonotype was observed a single time. In nucleotides, the CDR3 is TGCAGTGCTAGAGGAAGCGGGGGGGTGTACAATGAGCAGTTCTTC. Its translation is CSARGSGGVYNEQFF. The rearrangement links TRBV20-1 to TRBJ2-1; 10 bases fit TRBD2. V was clipped by 1 base and J by 4 bases; unmatched bases: 4. Germline lookup yields CDR1 DFQATT and CDR2 SNEGSKA (reference sequence). CDR3 length: 15 amino acids.